Sequencing of this T cell receptor beta chain was carried out in a study of shared clonotypes between healthy human individuals. The CDR3 runs 11 residues. CDR1 DFQATT and CDR2 SNEGSKA come from the germline V gene (reference sequence). V was pared by 5 bases and J by 7 bases, with 9 bases between. Profiling relied on immunoSEQ multiplex PCR, and the TCRdb table lists in-frame clones only, not all of them. The table shows some 2,000,000 clones, with 90% to 95% occurring only once. The V gene is TRBV20-1, the J gene TRBJ2-1; D unclear. This clonotype originated in a man aged 18-30 years in good health. Input material: naive CD4+ T cells sorted from blood. Subset of the sample: CD45RA+ positively selected. CDR3 in amino acids: CSAGERNEQFF. The CDR3, as DNA: TGCAGTGCTGGCGAACGGAATGAGCAGTTCTTC.